Listed below are T cell receptor beta chains from one sample, sequenced in a study of shared clonotypes between healthy human individuals. TCRdb keeps only in-frame clones here, not all; method: immunoSEQ multiplex PCR. The data show about 1.5 million clones, under 99% seen once. Sequenced input: naive CD4+ T cells sorted from blood. All receptors derive from a man aged 25-40 years in good health. CDR3s include the opening cysteine and the closing phenylalanine or tryptophan. D genes are given only for firm matches. Size is omitted from some rows. Given values are once, few, many or a class for expanded clones.

- - 12 TRBJ2-7 TRBV28 TGTGCCAGCAGCTCTCTTACTTACGAGCAGTACTTC CASSSLTYEQYF
- - 14 TRBJ1-1 TRBV7-6 TGTGCCAGCAGCCCTTCCCGACAGTTACTTGAAGCTTTCTTT CASSPSRQLLEAFF
- TRBD1 12 TRBJ2-4 TRBV28 TGTGCCAGCAGTGACAGGGAGTACATTCAGTACTTC CASSDREYIQYF
- - 15 TRBJ2-7 TRBV11-2 TGTGCCAGCAGCCCCGGGATCCTAGGGGTCTACGAGCAGTACTTC CASSPGILGVYEQYF
- - 13 TRBJ2-1 TRBV19 TGTGCCAGTAGTATAGCCCCGGACAGAGAGCAGTTCTTC CASSIAPDREQFF
once - 13 TRBJ1-2 TRBV10-3 TGTGCCATCAGTCCGGACATTAACTATGGCTACACCTTC CAISPDINYGYTF
- - 15 TRBJ2-3 TRBV6-5 TGTGCCAGCAGTTACGTCGGAGTGGGCACAGATACGCAGTATTTT CASSYVGVGTDTQYF
- TRBD2 15 TRBJ2-1 TRBV5-1 TGCGCCAGCAGCTTTATGAGCGGGAGCGGGCATGAGCAGTTCTTC CASSFMSGSGHEQFF
few TRBD1 14 TRBJ2-7 TRBV7-9 TGTGCCAGCAGCTTAAGGGACAGGGCTTACGAGCAGTACTTC CASSLRDRAYEQYF
- TRBD2 14 TRBJ2-7 TRBV29-1 TGCAGCGTTGTCAGTCGGGAGGATACCTACGAGCAGTACTTC CSVVSREDTYEQYF
- TRBD1 16 TRBJ1-1 TRBV9 TGTGCCAGCAGCGTAGACCCGGCGACAGGGAGAACTGAAGCTTTCTTT CASSVDPATGRTEAFF
- - 15 TRBJ2-3 TRBV11-2 TGTGCCAGCAGCCTTTTACCCCTGAGCACAGATACGCAGTATTTT CASSLLPLSTDTQYF
- - 13 TRBJ1-2 TRBV5-4 TGTGCCAGCTGGGACGGAGCTAACTATGGCTACACCTTC CASWDGANYGYTF
- - 12 TRBJ2-1 TRBV5-1 TGCGCCAGCGCCGTGGGATACAATGAGCAGTTCTTC CASAVGYNEQFF
once - 12 TRBJ2-7 TRBV28 TGTGCCAGCATCGGGACAATGAGGGAGCAGTACTTC CASIGTMREQYF
- - 11 TRBJ2-3 TRBV29-1 TGCAGCGTGGCTAGAACAGATACGCAGTATTTT CSVARTDTQYF
once - 13 TRBJ1-1 TRBV7-6 TGTGCCAGCAGCGTCTCCTGGAACACTGAAGCTTTCTTT CASSVSWNTEAFF
- TRBD1 15 TRBJ2-7 TRBV7-9 TGTGCCAGCAGCGCCTGGGACAGGGGGTCCCACGAGCAGTACTTC CASSAWDRGSHEQYF
- TRBD2 15 TRBJ2-5 TRBV5-4 TGTGCCAGCAAAGGAGGTGGCGGGAGGCAGGAGACCCAGTACTTC CASKGGGGRQETQYF
- TRBD2 16 TRBJ2-1 TRBV28 TGTGCCAGCAGTTCACCGGGACTAGCAGCCTACAATGAGCAGTTCTTC CASSSPGLAAYNEQFF
- TRBD2 16 TRBJ2-1 TRBV15 TGTGCCACCAGCCCCGCCCGGACTAGCGAATACAATGAGCAGTTCTTC CATSPARTSEYNEQFF
- TRBD1 14 TRBJ2-7 TRBV6-1 TGTGCCAGCAGAGGACAGGAGCAAGTCTACGAGCAGTACTTC CASRGQEQVYEQYF
- - 16 TRBJ2-6 TRBV6-1 TGTGCCAGCAGTGCGATCCGGTCCTCTGGGGCCAACGTCCTGACTTTC CASSAIRSSGANVLTF
- TRBD1 15 TRBJ2-6 TRBV19 TGTGCCAGTAGTACATCGACAGGGGCAGCCAACGTCCTGACTTTC CASSTSTGAANVLTF
- - 13 TRBJ2-3 TRBV19 TGTGCCAGTCGGGGACGGATGGGTAATACGCAGTATTTT CASRGRMGNTQYF
- - 14 TRBJ2-7 TRBV18 TGTGCCAGCTCTGCGGACGGGGACCTCTACGAGCAGTACTTC CASSADGDLYEQYF
- TRBD2 18 TRBJ2-7 TRBV18 TGTGCCAGCTCACCGATCGGGACTAGCGGGGAGAGCTCCTACGAGCAGTACTTC CASSPIGTSGESSYEQYF
- TRBD1 14 TRBJ1-4 TRBV5-1 TGCGCCAGCAGCTTGAGGACAGGGAGTGAAAAACTGTTTTTT CASSLRTGSEKLFF
- - 18 TRBJ1-2 TRBV21-1 TGTGCCAGTACCCACAGCTCGTTAACACCAGCTCAGTACTATGGCTACACCTTC CASTHSSLTPAQYYGYTF
- TRBD1 13 TRBJ1-4 TRBV15 TGTGCCACCAACAGGGGGCCGGGCGAAAAACTGTTTTTT CATNRGPGEKLFF
- - 11 TRBJ2-3 TRBV6-6 TGTGCCAGCAGCCTTACGGATACGCAGTATTTT CASSLTDTQYF
- - 13 TRBJ1-6 TRBV9 TGTGCCAGCAGGCCTTCTGGGAATTCACCCCTCCACTTT CASRPSGNSPLHF
few TRBD1 13 TRBJ1-2 TRBV11-2 TGTGCCAGCAGCTTGGCTCGGGACAGTGGCTACACCTTC CASSLARDSGYTF
- TRBD1 15 TRBJ2-7 TRBV11-2 TGTGCCAGCAGCATAGGAGAAGGACAGGGCGGAGAGCAGTACTTC CASSIGEGQGGEQYF
- - 15 TRBJ2-7 TRBV15 TGTGCCACCAGCAGAGGGCTAGTTCCTACCTACGAGCAGTACTTC CATSRGLVPTYEQYF
- TRBD1 14 TRBJ2-5 TRBV6-5 TGTGCCAGCAGTTACTGGACAGGCGGAGAGACCCAGTACTTC CASSYWTGGETQYF
once - 14 TRBJ1-1 TRBV28 TGTGCCAGCAGTTTAACGGGACTCGTCGGTGAAGCTTTCTTT CASSLTGLVGEAFF
- TRBD2 15 TRBJ2-1 TRBV5-4 TGTGCCAGCAGCGCTAGCGGGAGGGCCTACAATGAGCAGTTCTTC CASSASGRAYNEQFF
- - 19 TRBJ1-5 TRBV28 TGTGCCAGCAGTTTATCCCTGGGGGCCGCCGGGTGGGGCAATCAGCCCCAGCATTTT CASSLSLGAAGWGNQPQHF
- - 14 TRBJ1-3 TRBV30 TGTGCCTCCGGAGGGCTGGGCCCTGGAAACACCATATATTTT CASGGLGPGNTIYF
- TRBD1 16 TRBJ1-1 TRBV15 TGTGCCACCAGCAGAGACCCTAACAGGGGTGGAACTGAAGCTTTCTTT CATSRDPNRGGTEAFF
- TRBD2 14 TRBJ2-7 TRBV9 TGTGCCAGCAACGCAGGACTAGCGAACTACGAGCAGTACTTC CASNAGLANYEQYF